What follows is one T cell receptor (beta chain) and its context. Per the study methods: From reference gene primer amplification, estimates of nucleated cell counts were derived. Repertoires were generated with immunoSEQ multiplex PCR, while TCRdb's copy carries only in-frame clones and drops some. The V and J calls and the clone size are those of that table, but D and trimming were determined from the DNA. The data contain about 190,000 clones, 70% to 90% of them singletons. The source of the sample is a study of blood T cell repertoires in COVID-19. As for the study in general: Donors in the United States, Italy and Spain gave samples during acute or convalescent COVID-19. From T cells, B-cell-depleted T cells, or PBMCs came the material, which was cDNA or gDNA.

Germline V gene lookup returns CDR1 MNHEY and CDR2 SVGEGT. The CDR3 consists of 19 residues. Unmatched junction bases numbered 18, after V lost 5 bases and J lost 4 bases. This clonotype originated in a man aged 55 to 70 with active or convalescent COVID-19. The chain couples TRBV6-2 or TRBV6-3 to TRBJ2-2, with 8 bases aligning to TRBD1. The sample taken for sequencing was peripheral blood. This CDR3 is CASSRSPPGGQVRTGELFF. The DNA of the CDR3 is TGTGCCAGCAGTCGCTCCCCTCCTGGGGGACAGGTGCGCACCGGGGAGCTGTTTTTT.